This is a list of T cell receptor beta chains from one sample in a study of blood T cell repertoires in COVID-19. Clones were read by immunoSEQ multiplex PCR, and TCRdb kept only the in-frame ones, dropping some. The table records more than 70,000 clones, 75% to 90% of them present only once. Sequenced sample: peripheral blood. These TCRs come from an older woman with acute or convalescent COVID-19. Both conserved end residues are part of each CDR3. D genes are given only for firm matches. Some rows have no size entry. The others give once, few or many, or a class for an expanded clone.

D	length	size	J	V	CDR3	DNA
TRBD1	18	.	TRBJ1-1	TRBV18	CASSPVAGQGILNTEAFF	TGTGCCAGCTCACCAGTGGCGGGACAGGGCATCCTGAACACTGAAGCTTTCTTT
.	14	.	TRBJ2-2	TRBV6-5	CASRREPNTGELFF	TGTGCCAGCAGAAGGGAGCCTAACACCGGGGAGCTGTTTTTT
TRBD1	15	.	TRBJ1-6	TRBV5-1	CASSLEGGVNSPLHF	TGCGCCAGCAGCTTGGAAGGGGGCGTTAATTCACCCCTCCACTTT
TRBD2	17	.	TRBJ2-3	TRBV5-4	CASSLDSSGPRIDTQYF	TGTGCCAGCAGCTTGGATTCTAGCGGGCCCCGTATAGATACGCAGTATTTT
.	13	.	TRBJ2-5	TRBV30	CAWSPGVGETQYF	TGTGCCTGGAGCCCAGGCGTGGGAGAGACCCAGTACTTC
TRBD1	16	once	TRBJ1-6	TRBV4-3	CASSQLEGQGASPLHF	TGCGCCAGCAGCCAATTGGAGGGACAGGGAGCTTCACCCCTCCACTTT
TRBD1	15	.	TRBJ1-1	TRBV5-6	CASSLGTGWNTEAFF	TGTGCCAGCAGCTTGGGGACAGGATGGAACACTGAAGCTTTCTTT
.	12	.	TRBJ2-7	TRBV29-1	CRCLLQGYEQYF	TGCAGGTGCCTCCTACAGGGTTACGAGCAGTACTTC
TRBD1	14	.	TRBJ1-2	TRBV4-2	CASSQVDRSYGYTF	TGTGCCAGCAGCCAGGTGGACAGGAGCTATGGCTACACCTTC
.	9	.	TRBJ2-7	TRBV3-1/TRBV3-2	CASFFEQYF	TGTGCCAGCTTCTTCGAGCAGTACTTC
.	17	.	TRBJ1-5	TRBV7-2	CASSLKGGQGSNQPQHF	TGTGCCAGCAGCTTAAAAGGAGGGCAAGGGAGCAATCAGCCCCAGCATTTT
TRBD1	15	.	TRBJ1-1	TRBV7-2	CASSSSGTGWAEAFF	TGTGCCAGCAGCTCCTCCGGGACAGGGTGGGCTGAAGCTTTCTTT
TRBD1	15	.	TRBJ1-1	TRBV6-5	CASRLLYRGLDEAFF	TGTGCCAGCAGACTACTCTACAGGGGGCTTGATGAAGCTTTCTTT
.	13	.	TRBJ1-2	TRBV12-3/TRBV12-4	CASSSDRGYGYTF	TGTGCCAGCAGTTCCGACAGAGGCTATGGCTACACCTTC
.	13	.	TRBJ1-4	TRBV28	CASSTPLNEKLFF	TGTGCCAGCAGTACCCCACTGAATGAAAAACTGTTTTTT
.	14	once	TRBJ2-7	TRBV7-9	CASSLAGAGFEQYF	TGTGCCAGCAGCTTAGCCGGTGCCGGGTTCGAGCAGTACTTC
TRBD2	12	.	TRBJ2-7	TRBV7-2	CASKGLAVGQYF	TGTGCCAGCAAAGGACTAGCGGTCGGGCAGTACTTC
.	13	.	TRBJ1-4	TRBV2	CASSENTGQKLFF	TGTGCCAGCAGTGAAAACACAGGTCAAAAACTGTTTTTT
.	16	.	TRBJ1-6	TRBV28	CASSSGAGTRNSPLHF	TGTGCCAGCAGCAGCGGCGCGGGAACTCGAAATTCACCCCTCCACTTT
.	15	.	TRBJ2-3	TRBV5-4	CASSLSGQGTDTQYF	TGTGCCAGCAGCTTATCAGGGCAGGGCACAGATACGCAGTATTTT
TRBD1	16	.	TRBJ2-2	TRBV29-1	CSVEDKRQGAGGELFF	TGCAGCGTTGAAGATAAGAGACAGGGGGCCGGCGGGGAGCTGTTTTTT
.	15	once	TRBJ2-5	TRBV6-6	CASSYRTSSQETQYF	TGTGCCAGCAGTTACCGAACTAGTAGTCAAGAGACCCAGTACTTC
TRBD2	15	.	TRBJ2-1	TRBV7-8	CASSLDGGAYNEQFF	TGTGCCAGCAGCTTAGACGGGGGGGCGTACAATGAGCAGTTCTTC
.	11	once	TRBJ2-5	TRBV29-1	CSVQGYETQYF	TGCAGCGTTCAGGGGTACGAGACCCAGTACTTC
.	18	.	TRBJ1-6	TRBV27	CASSSHGPRSSYNSPLHF	TGTGCCAGCAGTTCGCACGGTCCTAGGAGCTCCTATAATTCACCCCTCCACTTT
TRBD2	13	.	TRBJ2-2	TRBV18	CASGLANTGELFF	TGTGCCAGCGGACTAGCTAACACCGGGGAGCTGTTTTTT
TRBD1	19	.	TRBJ2-6	TRBV28	CASSLWGTGYSLGANVLTF	TGTGCCAGCAGTTTATGGGGGACAGGGTACTCTCTGGGGGCCAACGTCCTGACTTTC
.	19	few	TRBJ1-3	TRBV12-1	CASSFHTGGTSYSGNTIYF	TGTGCCAGCAGCTTTCACACAGGGGGTACTTCTTACTCTGGAAACACCATATATTTT
.	17	.	TRBJ2-1	TRBV7-9	CASSLERLAGSYNEQFF	TGTGCCAGCAGCTTAGAACGACTGGCGGGCTCTTACAATGAGCAGTTCTTC
TRBD1	17	.	TRBJ2-7	TRBV5-1	CASSLSPPGQNLYEQYF	TGCGCCAGCAGCTTGAGCCCGCCGGGACAGAACCTCTACGAGCAGTACTTC
.	14	.	TRBJ1-5	TRBV5-8	CASRQTGANQPQHF	TGTGCCAGCAGACAGACAGGCGCCAATCAGCCCCAGCATTTT
TRBD1	15	.	TRBJ1-3	TRBV6-5	CASSYTGVNGNTIYF	TGTGCCAGCAGTTATACAGGGGTGAATGGAAACACCATATATTTT
.	14	.	TRBJ1-5	TRBV19	CATAGQRGNQPQHF	TGTGCCACCGCCGGACAGAGGGGCAATCAGCCCCAGCATTTT
.	15	.	TRBJ1-6	TRBV3-1/TRBV3-2	CASSLRRQGNSPLHF	TGTGCCAGCAGCCTGCGACGGCAGGGGAATTCACCCCTCCACTTT
TRBD2	18	.	TRBJ2-7	TRBV10-3	CAISELVGTSGAPYEQYF	TGTGCCATCAGTGAGTTGGTCGGGACTAGCGGGGCCCCCTACGAGCAGTACTTC
.	10	.	TRBJ1-1	TRBV3-1/TRBV3-2	CASSQGAAFF	TGTGCCAGCAGCCAGGGGGCGGCTTTCTTT
TRBD2	16	many	TRBJ2-7	TRBV10-2	CASSALAGGPKGEQYF	TGCGCCAGCAGCGCCTTAGCGGGGGGGCCTAAGGGGGAGCAGTACTTC
TRBD2	14	.	TRBJ2-1	TRBV5-1	CASSLGALAGEQFF	TGCGCCAGCAGCTTGGGGGCCCTAGCGGGAGAGCAGTTCTTC
TRBD1	15	.	TRBJ2-3	TRBV6-4	CASSDSRQGADTQYF	TGTGCCAGCAGTGACTCCCGACAGGGGGCAGATACGCAGTATTTT
TRBD2	16	.	TRBJ2-2	TRBV5-1	CASSLAGGRAAGELFF	TGCGCCAGCAGCTTGGCGGGCGGGAGGGCCGCCGGGGAGCTGTTTTTT
TRBD2	14	once	TRBJ2-7	TRBV29-1	CSVRDGGIGYEQYF	TGCAGCGTCAGGGACGGGGGGATCGGCTACGAGCAGTACTTC
TRBD1	13	.	TRBJ1-1	TRBV7-6	CASSPGQGSEAFF	TGTGCCAGCAGCCCGGGACAGGGGAGTGAAGCTTTCTTT